These 8 T cell receptor beta chains were sequenced from one sample in a study of blood T cell repertoires in COVID-19. The assay was immunoSEQ multiplex PCR, and TCRdb's table has in-frame clones only and misses some. Of 240,000 or so clones listed, approximately 90% are singletons. The sequenced sample consisted of PBMCs or T cells enriched from blood (not recorded which). These receptors all come from a man in his forties who had recovered from COVID-19.

This chain uses TRBV2 with TRBJ1-1; 7 bases are shared with TRBD1. This CDR3 contains 13 residues. J was trimmed by 0 bases and V by 7 bases; bases with no gene match: 2. Germline-derived CDR1 and CDR2 are SNHLY and FYNNEI. The CDR3 DNA reads as TGTGCCAGCACCGGGACAGTGAACACTGAAGCTTTCTTT. This translates into CASTGTVNTEAFF.

The CDR3 nucleotides read TGTGCCAGCAGCCAAGGCCATCCGGGGGTTAATGAAAAACTGTTTTTT. As protein: CASSQGHPGVNEKLFF. V is TRBV3-1 (or the pseudogene TRBV3-2) and J is TRBJ1-4, with D possibly matching TRBD1 (5 bases). V was cut by 1 base and J by 4 bases, with 13 bases left in between. Germline CDR1 is LGHDT and CDR2 is YNNKEL (reference sequence). The CDR3 is made up of 16 amino acids.

The CDR3 nucleotides read TGTGCCAGCAGAACGGTACAGGGGGCGCTGACTGAAGCTTTCTTT. Protein product: CASRTVQGALTEAFF. This chain connects TRBV6-5 to TRBJ1-1; 9 positions match TRBD1. The length of the CDR3 is 15 residues. With V trimmed by 6 bases and J by 5 bases, 10 bases remained unmatched. The V gene's germline CDR1 is MNHEY and CDR2 SVGAGI.

J is TRBJ1-6 and V is TRBV5-4; D is uncertain. This CDR3 is built from 14 residues. V shed 4 bases and J shed 8 bases, with 13 bases lying between them. Germline CDR1 is SGHNT and CDR2 is YYREEE (reference sequence). The CDR3 DNA reads TGTGCCAGCAGCCCCCGATGGAGCGATTCACCCCTCCACTTT. Translated: CASSPRWSDSPLHF. Variable domain in full (rest from reference TRBV5-4 and TRBJ1-6): ETGVTQSPTHLIKTRGQQVTLRCSSQSGHNTVSWYQQALGQGPQFIFQYYREEENGRGNFPPRFSGLQFPNYSSELNVNALELDDSALYLCASSPRWSDSPLHFGNGTRLTVT.

The chain employs TRBV4-3 and TRBJ2-7; 12 bases match TRBD2. The germline CDR1 and CDR2 sequences are LGHNA and YSLEER. The trim removed 5 bases at V and 7 bases at J, leaving 9 bases unmatched. CDR3 length: 15 residues. CDR3 sequence: CASSSTSGRHEEQYF. The CDR3 DNA reads TGCGCCAGCAGCTCGACTAGCGGGAGACATGAAGAGCAGTACTTC.

The rearrangement uses TRBV21-1 and TRBJ2-1; the table assigns TRBD1, which was not confirmed against the DNA. TRBV21-1 is noted as a pseudogene. This CDR3 has 23 amino acids. CDR3 coding DNA: TGTGCCAGCAGCGGCTCGGGGACAGGGACGAAGGGGGATCTCCGAATGAAATACGGTGAGCAGTTCTTC. It is translated as CASSGSGTGTKGDLRMKYGEQFF.

V and J are TRBV28 and TRBJ2-7; D unclear. The CDR3 length is 15 residues. V lost 3 bases and J lost 3, with 15 bases in between. Germline V gene data show CDR1 as MDHEN and CDR2 as SYDVKM. The CDR3 spells CASSFTGAAFYEQYF. DNA for the CDR3: TGTGCCAGCAGTTTCACTGGAGCAGCCTTCTACGAGCAGTACTTC.

The chain is built from TRBV4-2 and TRBJ2-5, with 9 bases matching TRBD2. CDR1 and CDR2 (germline): LGHNA, YNFKEQ. This CDR3 has 16 residues. With 1 base clipped from V and 5 bases from J, the junction kept 8 bases outside the gene matches. The CDR3 loop reads CASSQVGASGTETQYF. CDR3 nucleotides: TGTGCCAGCAGCCAAGTTGGCGCTAGCGGGACCGAGACCCAGTACTTC.